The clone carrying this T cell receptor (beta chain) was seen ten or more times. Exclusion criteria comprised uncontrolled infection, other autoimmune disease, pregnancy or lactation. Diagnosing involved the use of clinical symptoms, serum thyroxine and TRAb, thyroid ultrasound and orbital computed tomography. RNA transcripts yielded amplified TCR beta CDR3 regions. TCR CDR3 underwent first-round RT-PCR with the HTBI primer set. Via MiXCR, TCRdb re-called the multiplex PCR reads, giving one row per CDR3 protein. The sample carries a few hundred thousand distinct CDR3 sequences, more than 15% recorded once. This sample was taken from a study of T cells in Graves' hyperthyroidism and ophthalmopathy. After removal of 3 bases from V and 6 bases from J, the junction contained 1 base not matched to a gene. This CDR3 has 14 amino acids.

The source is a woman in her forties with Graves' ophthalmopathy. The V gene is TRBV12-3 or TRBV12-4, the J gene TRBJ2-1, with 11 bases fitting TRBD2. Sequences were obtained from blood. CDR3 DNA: TGTGCCAGCAGTTTGGGGACTAGCGGCAATGAGCAGTTCTTC. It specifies CASSLGTSGNEQFF.